This T cell receptor beta chain was sequenced for a study of control samples from healthy donors and cancer patients. This table comes from immunoSEQ multiplex PCR, and its TCRdb copy is limited to in-frame clones, with some not included. Among 180,000 or so clones listed, 91% were seen once. Input material: blood. This TCR was sampled from a woman aged 30 to 39 in good health.

The CDR3 bases are TGTGCCAGCAGTTTAAGGGTTTCAGATACGCAGTATTTT. Protein sequence: CASSLRVSDTQYF. The genes are TRBV12-3 or TRBV12-4 and TRBJ2-3; no clear D. This CDR3 has 13 residues. With 2 bases removed from V and 4 bases from J, the gap between germline ends came to 7 bases.